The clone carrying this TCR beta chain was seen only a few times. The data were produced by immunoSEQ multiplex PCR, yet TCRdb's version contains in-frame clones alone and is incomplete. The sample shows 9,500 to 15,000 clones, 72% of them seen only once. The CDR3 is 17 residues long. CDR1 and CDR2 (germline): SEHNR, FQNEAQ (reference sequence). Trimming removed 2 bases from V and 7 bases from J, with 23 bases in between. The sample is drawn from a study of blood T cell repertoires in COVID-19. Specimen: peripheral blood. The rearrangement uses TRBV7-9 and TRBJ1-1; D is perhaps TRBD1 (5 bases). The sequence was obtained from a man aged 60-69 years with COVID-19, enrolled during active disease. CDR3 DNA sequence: TGTGCCAGCAGCTTACCCGTTTTGCGGGGCCCCGACGGTGAAGCTTTCTTT. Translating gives CASSLPVLRGPDGEAFF.